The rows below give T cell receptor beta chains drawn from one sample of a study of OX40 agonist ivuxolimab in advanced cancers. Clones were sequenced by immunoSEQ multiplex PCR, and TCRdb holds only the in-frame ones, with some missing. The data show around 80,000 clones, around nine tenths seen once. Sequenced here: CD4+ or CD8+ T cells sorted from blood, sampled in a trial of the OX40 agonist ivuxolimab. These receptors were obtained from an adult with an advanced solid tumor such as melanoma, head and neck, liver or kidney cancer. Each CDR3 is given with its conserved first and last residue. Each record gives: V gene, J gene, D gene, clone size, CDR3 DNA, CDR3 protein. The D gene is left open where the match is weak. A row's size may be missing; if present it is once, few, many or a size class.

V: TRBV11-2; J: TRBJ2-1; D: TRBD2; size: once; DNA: TGTGCCAGCAGCCCCCGACTAGCGGGTATCAATGAGCAGTTCTTC; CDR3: CASSPRLAGINEQFF
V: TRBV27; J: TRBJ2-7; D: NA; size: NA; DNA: TGTGCCAGCAGTTCCGGGACGACCTACGAGCAGTACTTC; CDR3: CASSSGTTYEQYF
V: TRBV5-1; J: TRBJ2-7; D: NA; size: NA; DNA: TGCGCCAGCAGCGAGGACAAGTACGAGCAGTACTTC; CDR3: CASSEDKYEQYF
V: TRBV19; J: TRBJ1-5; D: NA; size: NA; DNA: TGTGCCAGTAGTGTCGAAGGGAGTAGCAATCAGCCCCAGCATTTT; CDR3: CASSVEGSSNQPQHF
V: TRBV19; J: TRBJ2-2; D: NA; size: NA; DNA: TGTGCCAGTAGTATCGCCGGGGAGCTGTTTTTT; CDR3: CASSIAGELFF
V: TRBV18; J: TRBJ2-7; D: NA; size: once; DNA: TGTGCCAGCTCACTCGGGACGGCCTACGAGCAGTACTTC; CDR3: CASSLGTAYEQYF
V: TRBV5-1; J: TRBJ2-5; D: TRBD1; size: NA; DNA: TGCGCCAGCAGCTGGACAGGGGGCGCGAGGCCAGAGACCCAGTACTTC; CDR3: CASSWTGGARPETQYF
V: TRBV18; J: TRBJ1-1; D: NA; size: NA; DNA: TGTGCCAGCTCACAAAAGGAGAACACTGAAGCTTTCTTT; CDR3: CASSQKENTEAFF
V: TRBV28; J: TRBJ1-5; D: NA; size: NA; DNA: TGTGCCAGCGAGGGTAGCAATCAGCCCCAGCATTTT; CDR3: CASEGSNQPQHF
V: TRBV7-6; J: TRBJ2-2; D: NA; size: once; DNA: TGTGCCAGCAGCTTATTCGCCGGGGAGCTGTTTTTT; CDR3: CASSLFAGELFF
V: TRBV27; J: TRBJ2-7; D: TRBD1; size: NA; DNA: TGTGCCAGCAGTTGGGACAGCTCCTACGAGCAGTACTTC; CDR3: CASSWDSSYEQYF
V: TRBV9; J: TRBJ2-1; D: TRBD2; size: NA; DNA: TGTGCCAGCAGCTTACTTAGCGGGGGCTCCTACAATGAGCAGTTCTTC; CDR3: CASSLLSGGSYNEQFF
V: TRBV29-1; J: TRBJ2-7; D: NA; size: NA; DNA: TGCAGCGTCGCAAAGACAGGACTCTCCTACGAGCAGTACTTC; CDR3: CSVAKTGLSYEQYF
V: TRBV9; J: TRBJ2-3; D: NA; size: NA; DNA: TGTGCCAGCAGCGTAGCTACTGGGACGGGCGCTAGCACAGATACGCAGTATTTT; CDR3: CASSVATGTGASTDTQYF
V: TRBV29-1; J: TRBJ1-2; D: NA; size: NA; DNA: TGCAGCGTAGTACCCGGGGCCTCCTATGGCTACACCTTC; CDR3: CSVVPGASYGYTF
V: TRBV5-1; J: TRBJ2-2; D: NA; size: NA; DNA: TGCGCCAGCAGCTTGGCGGGGGCTCGGGAGCTGTTTTTT; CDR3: CASSLAGARELFF
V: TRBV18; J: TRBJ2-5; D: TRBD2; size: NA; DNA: TGTGCCAGCTCAGCAAGGACTAGCGGGGGTGCTCAAGAGTCCCAGTACTTC; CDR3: CASSARTSGGAQESQYF
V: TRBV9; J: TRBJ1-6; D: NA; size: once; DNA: TGTGCCAGCAGCGAGGGATCCTATAATTCACCCCTCCACTTT; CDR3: CASSEGSYNSPLHF
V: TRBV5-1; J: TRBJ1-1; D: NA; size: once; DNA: TGCGCCAGCAGCTTGGGTTACGGGGGGACTGAAGCTTTCTTT; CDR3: CASSLGYGGTEAFF
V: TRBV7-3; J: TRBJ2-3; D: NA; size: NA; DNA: TGTGCCAGCAGCTTAAATATAAGGGCCTCTCCCCCCAGGTTATCGGGTCTTCGCGATACGCAGTATTTT; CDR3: CASSLNIRASPPRLSGLRDTQYF
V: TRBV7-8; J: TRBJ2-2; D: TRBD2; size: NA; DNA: TGTGCCAGCAGCCCCTGGGGGGGTGAGACCGGGGAGCTGTTTTTT; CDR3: CASSPWGGETGELFF
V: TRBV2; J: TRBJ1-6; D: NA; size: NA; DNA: TGTGCCAGCAGTTCTTACCCTCGAGGTCCCCTCCACTTT; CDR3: CASSSYPRGPLHF
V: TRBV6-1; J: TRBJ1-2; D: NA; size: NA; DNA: TGTGCCAGCAGTGAACTCCCCGGGGAAGGCTACACCTTC; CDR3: CASSELPGEGYTF
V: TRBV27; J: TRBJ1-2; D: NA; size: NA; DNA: TGTGCCAGCAGTCCAAATTCTAACTATGGCTACACCTTC; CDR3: CASSPNSNYGYTF
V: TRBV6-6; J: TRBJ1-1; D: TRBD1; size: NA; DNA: TGTGCCAGCAGTAGACAGGGGCGAGCTTTCTTT; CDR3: CASSRQGRAFF
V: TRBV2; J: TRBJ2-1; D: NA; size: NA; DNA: TGTGCCAGCACCAGAGACATCTCCTACAATGAGCAGTTCTTC; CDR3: CASTRDISYNEQFF
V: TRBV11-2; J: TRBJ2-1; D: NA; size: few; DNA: TGTGCCAGCAGCGTAACCCGGCCAGGGTTAGCTGAGCAGTTCTTC; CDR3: CASSVTRPGLAEQFF
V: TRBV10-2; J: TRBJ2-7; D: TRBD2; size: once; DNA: TGCGCCAGCACCGCTATTTTAGCGGGAGTTTACGAGCAGTACTTC; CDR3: CASTAILAGVYEQYF
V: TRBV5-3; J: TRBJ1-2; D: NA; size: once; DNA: TGTGCCAGAAGCTATTACTATGGCTACACCTTC; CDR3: CARSYYYGYTF
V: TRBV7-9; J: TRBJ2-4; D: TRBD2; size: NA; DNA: TGTGCCAGCAGCTATCCTCGGGGGGGAATAGCCAAAAACATTCAGTACTTC; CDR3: CASSYPRGGIAKNIQYF
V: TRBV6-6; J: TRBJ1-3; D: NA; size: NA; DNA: TGTGCCAGCAGTTACGGGGGCCCTACTGGAAACACCATATATTTT; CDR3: CASSYGGPTGNTIYF
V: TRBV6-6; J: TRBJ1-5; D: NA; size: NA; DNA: TGTGCCAGCAGTTATGGTTCGGGGGGTCAGCCCCAGCATTTT; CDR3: CASSYGSGGQPQHF
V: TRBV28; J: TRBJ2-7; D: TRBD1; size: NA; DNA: TGTGCCAGCAGTATCGCCGGGACAGGGGGCTACGAGCAGTACTTC; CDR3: CASSIAGTGGYEQYF
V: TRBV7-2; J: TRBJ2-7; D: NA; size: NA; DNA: TGTGCCAGCAGCTTATTCGTCGGGGAAGTTGACGAGCAGTACTTC; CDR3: CASSLFVGEVDEQYF
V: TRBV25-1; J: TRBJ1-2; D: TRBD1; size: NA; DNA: TGTGCCAGCAGCCCTAGACAGGGGAACTATGGCTACACCTTC; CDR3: CASSPRQGNYGYTF
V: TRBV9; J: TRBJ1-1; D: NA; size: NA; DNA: TGTGCCAGCAGCCCACGAGGGTGGGGCACTGAAGCTTTCTTT; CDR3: CASSPRGWGTEAFF
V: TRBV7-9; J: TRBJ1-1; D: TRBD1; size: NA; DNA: TGTGCCAGCAGCCGCGGACAGGGGGACACTGAAGCTTTCTTT; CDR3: CASSRGQGDTEAFF
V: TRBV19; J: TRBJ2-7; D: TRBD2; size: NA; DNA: TGTGCCAGTAGTATCCGAAGCGGGGGCCCCTACGAGCAGTACTTC; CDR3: CASSIRSGGPYEQYF
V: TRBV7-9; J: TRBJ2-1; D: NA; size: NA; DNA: TGTGCCAGCAGCTTGCTCCGGGGGGCCTTGATCAATGAGCAGTTCTTC; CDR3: CASSLLRGALINEQFF
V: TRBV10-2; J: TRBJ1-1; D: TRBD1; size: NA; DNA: TGCGCCAGCAGTGCGGGACAGGGTTTCACGAGAACTGAAGCTTTCTTT; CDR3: CASSAGQGFTRTEAFF
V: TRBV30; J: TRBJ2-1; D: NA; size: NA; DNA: TGTGCCTGGAGTGTCCCTACTTACTCCTACAATGAGCAGTTCTTC; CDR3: CAWSVPTYSYNEQFF
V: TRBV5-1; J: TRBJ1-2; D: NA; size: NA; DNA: TGCGCCAGCAGCGTCGACAGAGTAGGTGGCTACACCTTC; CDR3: CASSVDRVGGYTF
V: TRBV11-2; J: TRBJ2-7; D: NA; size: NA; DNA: TGTGCCAGCAGCCGCGCGAGTTCAGGATCCTACGAGCAGTACTTC; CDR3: CASSRASSGSYEQYF
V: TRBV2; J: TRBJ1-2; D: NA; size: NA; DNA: TGTGCCAGCAGTAACCTCAGGGGTACCTATGGCTACACCTTC; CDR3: CASSNLRGTYGYTF
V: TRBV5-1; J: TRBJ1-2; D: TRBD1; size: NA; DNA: TGCGCCAGCAGCCTAGGGGACAGCCCGGTTAACTATGGCTACACCTTC; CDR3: CASSLGDSPVNYGYTF
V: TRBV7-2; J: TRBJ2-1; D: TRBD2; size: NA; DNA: TGTGCCAGCAGCTTAGAATTCGCAGCGGGAGGAAACACGCAGTTCTTC; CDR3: CASSLEFAAGGNTQFF
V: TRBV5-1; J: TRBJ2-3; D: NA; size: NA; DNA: TGCGCCAGCAGCGCCCCTAGCACAGATACGCAGTATTTT; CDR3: CASSAPSTDTQYF
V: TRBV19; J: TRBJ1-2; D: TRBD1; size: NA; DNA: TGTGCCAGTAGACCCGGACAGGGCAGCTATGGCTACACCTTC; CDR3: CASRPGQGSYGYTF
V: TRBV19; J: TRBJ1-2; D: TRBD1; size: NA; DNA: TGTGCCAGTAGTTATTCCGGGACAGGGTTGGAAGGCTACACCTTC; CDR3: CASSYSGTGLEGYTF
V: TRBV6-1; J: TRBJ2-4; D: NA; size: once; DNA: TGTGCCAGCAGTGGTGGGTTGGACATTCAGTACTTC; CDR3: CASSGGLDIQYF
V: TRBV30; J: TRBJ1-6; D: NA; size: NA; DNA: TGTGCCTGGAGGGACTTGGGGGGCTATAATTCACCCCTCCACTTT; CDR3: CAWRDLGGYNSPLHF
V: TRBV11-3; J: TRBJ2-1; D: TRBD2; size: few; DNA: TGTGCCAGCAGCTTAGGGCCTAGCGGGGTATCCTCCTACAATGAGCAGTTCTTC; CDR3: CASSLGPSGVSSYNEQFF
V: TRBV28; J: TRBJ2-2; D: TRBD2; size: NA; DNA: TGTGCCAGCAGTTTCCTCCGGGGTAGCGGGAGGGCCGGAACCGGGGAGCTGTTTTTT; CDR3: CASSFLRGSGRAGTGELFF
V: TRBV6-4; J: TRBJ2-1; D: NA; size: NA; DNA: TGTGCCAGCGAACCGGACAATGAGCAGTTCTTC; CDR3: CASEPDNEQFF
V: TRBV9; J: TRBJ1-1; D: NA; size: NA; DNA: TGTGCCAGCAGCGTTGGTGTGGGGGTGGGGACTGAAGCTTTCTTT; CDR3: CASSVGVGVGTEAFF
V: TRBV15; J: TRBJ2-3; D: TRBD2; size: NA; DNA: TGTGCCACCAGCAGATCGGGACTAGCGGGAGAAAGGGATACGCAGTATTTT; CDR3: CATSRSGLAGERDTQYF
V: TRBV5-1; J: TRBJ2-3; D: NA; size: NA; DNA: TGCGCCAGCAGCTTAGGAGATACGCAGTATTTT; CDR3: CASSLGDTQYF